This paragraph covers one TCR beta chain sequence. This sample stems from a study of blood T cell repertoires in COVID-19. The germline CDR1 and CDR2 sequences are MNHEY and SVGAGI. V was clipped by 5 bases and J by 5 bases; unmatched bases: 4. This CDR3 is 13 amino acids long. The method was immunoSEQ multiplex PCR; TCRdb's version includes in-frame clones alone and lacks a portion of them. The table includes over 140,000 clones, roughly 80% detected once. Sequences were obtained from peripheral blood. The receptor was isolated from a woman between 50 and 59 years old with active or convalescent COVID-19. The V gene is TRBV6-5, the J gene TRBJ2-7, with 9 bases aligning to TRBD2. The CDR3 coding sequence is TGTGCCAGCAGTCGCGGGGGGGCCAACGAGCAGTACTTC. Amino acid sequence: CASSRGGANEQYF.